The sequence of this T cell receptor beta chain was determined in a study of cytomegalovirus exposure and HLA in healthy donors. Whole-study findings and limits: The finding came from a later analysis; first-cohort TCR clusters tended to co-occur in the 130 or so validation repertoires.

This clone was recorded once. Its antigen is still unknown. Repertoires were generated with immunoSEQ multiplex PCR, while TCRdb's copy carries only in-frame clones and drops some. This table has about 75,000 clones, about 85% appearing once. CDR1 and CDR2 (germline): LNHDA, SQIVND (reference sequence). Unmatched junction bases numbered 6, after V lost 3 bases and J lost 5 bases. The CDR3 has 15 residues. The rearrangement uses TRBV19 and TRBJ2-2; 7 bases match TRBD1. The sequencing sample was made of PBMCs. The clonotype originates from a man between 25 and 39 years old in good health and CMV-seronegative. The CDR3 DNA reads TGTGCCAGTAGTATCTACGACAGGGATACCGGGGAGCTGTTTTTT. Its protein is CASSIYDRDTGELFF.